These 4 T cell receptor beta chains were all obtained from the same sample, sequenced in a study of early stage breast cancer tumors. Sequenced by immunoSEQ multiplex PCR; TCRdb stores in-frame clones only, minus some. The sample includes 45,000 to 60,000 clones, about 89% of them seen just once. The source material was blood. Every receptor here comes from a person aged 65 to 85 with breast cancer.

This chain links TRBV30 with TRBJ2-5, with 12 bases aligning to TRBD2. Germline CDR1 GTSNPN, CDR2 SVGIG (reference sequence). V gave up 0 bases and J gave up 5 bases; unmatched junction bases: 1. The CDR3 consists of 14 residues. CDR3 nucleotide sequence: TGTGCCTGGAGTGTAGGACTAGCGGGGGAGACCCAGTACTTC. Translation: CAWSVGLAGETQYF. The complete variable domain, with remaining parts taken from reference TRBV30 and TRBJ2-5, reads SQTIHQWPATLVQPVGSPLSLECTVEGTSNPNLYWYRQAAGRGLQLLFYSVGIGQISSEVPQNLSASRPQDRQFILSSKKLLLSDSGFYLCAWSVGLAGETQYFGPGTRLLVL.

This clone was counted a single time. The gene calls are TRBV9 and TRBJ2-3; D might be TRBD1 (6 bases). Germline V gives CDR1 SGDLS, CDR2 YYNGEE. Deletions cut 4 bases from V and 5 bases from J, with 14 bases between. This CDR3 region has 14 residues. Here the CDR3 reads CASSPADSEDTQYF. The CDR3, as DNA: TGTGCCAGCAGCCCCGCGGACAGCGAAGATACGCAGTATTTT.

The V call is TRBV5-1, the J call TRBJ2-1; the match to TRBD2 covers 11 bases. This CDR3 region has 14 residues. The V gene's germline CDR1 is SGHRS and CDR2 YFSETQ. Trimming removed 4 bases from V and 8 bases from J; junction bases left unmatched: 5. The CDR3 loop reads CASSTSGSGYEQFF. The CDR3 coding sequence is TGCGCCAGCAGCACTAGCGGGAGTGGGTATGAGCAGTTCTTC.

The gene calls are TRBV19 and TRBJ1-5; 8 bases line up with TRBD1. There are 15 residues in the CDR3. J lost 4 bases, V lost 3 bases, and 5 bases had no gene match. Germline V gives CDR1 LNHDA, CDR2 SQIVND (reference sequence). The CDR3 coding sequence is TGTGCCAGTAGTATGTCAGGGGGCCGAAATCAGCCCCAGCATTTT. Translated, it gives CASSMSGGRNQPQHF.